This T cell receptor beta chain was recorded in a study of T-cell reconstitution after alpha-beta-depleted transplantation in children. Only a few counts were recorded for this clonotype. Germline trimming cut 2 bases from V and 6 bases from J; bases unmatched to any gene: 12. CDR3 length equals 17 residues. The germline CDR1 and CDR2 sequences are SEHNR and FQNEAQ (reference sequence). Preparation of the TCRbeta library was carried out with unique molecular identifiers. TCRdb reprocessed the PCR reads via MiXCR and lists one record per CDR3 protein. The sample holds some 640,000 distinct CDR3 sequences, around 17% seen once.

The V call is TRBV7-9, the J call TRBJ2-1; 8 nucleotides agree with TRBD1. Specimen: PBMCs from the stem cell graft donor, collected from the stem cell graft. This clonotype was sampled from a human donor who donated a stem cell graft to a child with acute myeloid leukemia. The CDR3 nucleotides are TGTGCCAGCAGCTTACCCGAGACAGGGGAAGCCCTCAATGAGCAGTTCTTC. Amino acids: CASSLPETGEALNEQFF.